A single sample gave rise to the 24 T cell receptor beta chains below, sequenced in a study of human T cells and chemical hapten exposure. TCRdb analysed the RACE reads with MiXCR anew, one entry per CDR3 protein. The data hold about 120,000 distinct CDR3 sequences, with around 11% observed a single time. Stated time point: patch test 3, about 24 weeks after DPC sensitization. Treatment in this sample: therapeutic diphenylcyclopropenone sensitization with weekly scalp DPC. Material: whole blood, obtained in connection with sensitization to the hapten diphenylcyclopropenone (DPC). Receptor source: a woman aged 45-60 years with alopecia areata. Some clones in this sample may be carry-over from other donors' samples.

The rearrangement links TRBV3-1 to TRBJ1-4; weak D call: TRBD1 (5 bases). Germline V gene data show CDR1 as LGHDT and CDR2 as YNNKEL (reference sequence). The CDR3 consists of 14 residues. V shed 0 bases and J shed 8 bases, with 10 bases lying between them. The CDR3 spells CASSQDSGGEKLFF. The DNA for the CDR3 is TGTGCCAGCAGCCAAGATTCGGGGGGAGAAAAACTGTTTTTT. The variable domain in full, completed from reference TRBV3-1 and TRBJ1-4, reads DTAVSQTPKYLVTQMGNDKSIKCEQNLGHDTMYWYKQDSKKFLKIMFSYNNKELIINETVPNRFSPKSPDKAHLNLHINSLELGDSAVYFCASSQDSGGEKLFFGSGTQLSVL.

V usage is TRBV6-5 and J usage is TRBJ1-3; D is uncertain. Per the germline V gene, CDR1 is MNHEY and CDR2 is SVGAGI. The CDR3 has 12 amino acids. Trimming removed 8 bases at V and 4 bases at J, with 9 bases between. The CDR3: CASWTAGNTIYF. CDR3 coding DNA: TGTGCCAGCTGGACGGCCGGAAACACCATATATTTT.

This clonotype was observed a handful of times. The chain couples TRBV12-3 or TRBV12-4 to TRBJ1-2; 9 bases line up with TRBD1. The V gene end was trimmed by 6 bases and the J gene end by 7 bases; junction bases not matched to a gene: 9. The CDR3 is made up of 14 amino acids. The CDR3 loop is CASRPQGAGAGYTF. The CDR3 bases are TGTGCCAGCAGACCACAGGGGGCCGGGGCTGGCTACACCTTC.

The rearrangement uses TRBV29-1 and TRBJ1-1, with TRBD1 as a possible D gene (6 bases). Germline lookup yields CDR1 SQVTM and CDR2 ANQGSEA. V dropped 7 bases and J dropped 1 base, with 13 bases sitting between them. The CDR3 covers 13 residues. The CDR3 here is CSGGLTGNTEAFF. CDR3 DNA sequence: TGCAGCGGAGGCCTGACAGGGAACACTGAAGCTTTCTTT.

The CDR3 nucleotides are TGTGCCAGCAGCCAAGTTAACAGGGTCACTGAAGCTTTCTTT. This codes for CASSQVNRVTEAFF. V usage is TRBV14 and J usage is TRBJ1-1, with a tentative D call TRBD1 (6 bases). Germline V lookup: CDR1 SGHDN, CDR2 FVKESK. Trimming took off 1 base at V and 4 bases at J, with 10 bases between the two ends. The CDR3 covers 14 residues.

This clonotype has a handful of counts. This chain links TRBV7-2 with TRBJ1-2, with D tentatively TRBD1 (5 bases). CDR3 length: 13 amino acids. The germline V and J ends were trimmed by 5 bases and 9 bases, with 16 bases remaining between them. Germline lookup yields CDR1 SGHTA and CDR2 FQGNSA. As DNA, the CDR3 is TGTGCCAGCAGCCCTACGACAGTAGGACGCTACACCTTC. Its translation: CASSPTTVGRYTF. Using reference TRBV7-2 and TRBJ1-2 for the parts outside the CDR3, the full variable domain is GAGVSQSPSNKVTEKGKDVELRCDPISGHTALYWYRQSLGQGLEFLIYFQGNSAPDKSGLPSDRFSAERTGGSVSTLTIQRTQQEDSAVYLCASSPTTVGRYTFGSGTRLTVV.

This clonotype was recorded a few times. The chain recombines TRBV20-1 with TRBJ2-5; 8 nucleotides match TRBD1. CDR1 is DFQATT, CDR2 SNEGSKA, per germline (reference sequence). This CDR3 contains 13 residues. The chain's CDR3 is CTIQRTGQETQYF. The CDR3, as DNA: TGCACCATCCAACGGACAGGGCAAGAGACCCAGTACTTC.

This clonotype was observed a handful of times. The chain recombines TRBV5-1 with TRBJ1-1; 9 nucleotides agree with TRBD1. Germline CDR1 and CDR2: SGHRS and YFSETQ. V lost 4 bases and J lost 0; bases outside the gene matches: 1. The CDR3 is 14 residues long. Here the CDR3 DNA reads TGCGCCAGCAGCACAGGGGGCTTGAACACTGAAGCTTTCTTT. Amino acid sequence: CASSTGGLNTEAFF. Supplemented by reference TRBV5-1 and TRBJ1-1, the full variable domain reads KAGVTQTPRYLIKTRGQQVTLSCSPISGHRSVSWYQQTPGQGLQFLFEYFSETQRNKGNFPGRFSGRQFSNSRSEMNVSTLELGDSALYLCASSTGGLNTEAFFGQGTRLTVV.

This clonotype was seen a few times. The chain employs TRBV11-2 and TRBJ2-3; TRBD2 matches 11 bases. Germline V gene lookup returns CDR1 SGHAT and CDR2 FQNNGV. The CDR3 consists of 15 residues. V lost 3 bases and J lost 4; bases outside the gene matches: 3. Written as DNA, the CDR3 is TGTGCCAGCAGCTTCCCTAGCGGGGGGCCAGATACGCAGTATTTT. Protein: CASSFPSGGPDTQYF.

This sequence joins TRBV9 and TRBJ1-1, with no clear D. V lost 5 bases to trimming and J lost 0 bases, with 11 bases between them. CDR1 is SGDLS and CDR2 is YYNGEE in the germline V gene. This CDR3 has 14 residues. Here the CDR3 reads CASRARPLNTEAFF. The CDR3 DNA sequence: TGTGCCAGCAGAGCCCGACCGTTGAACACTGAAGCTTTCTTT.

V usage is TRBV11-3 and J usage is TRBJ2-1, with TRBD2 matching over 8 bases. The V segment lost 5 bases and the J segment 7 bases; nucleotides outside the gene matches: 13. Germline CDR1 reads SGHNT; CDR2 reads YENEEA. The CDR3 totals 16 residues. The CDR3 is CASSPRGRAGANEQFF. The DNA of the CDR3 is TGTGCCAGCAGCCCCCGGGGACGAGCGGGAGCGAATGAGCAGTTCTTC.

Many counts were recorded for this clonotype. The rearrangement links TRBV27 to TRBJ1-1; D unclear. This CDR3 is built from 14 residues. Germline V gene data show CDR1 as MNHEY and CDR2 as SMNVEV (reference sequence). Between the trimmed V and J ends, which lost 5 bases and 4 bases, there was a span of 14 bases. CDR3 nucleotide sequence: TGTGCCAGCAGTGAGGGAGGAGGAAGCACTGAAGCTTTCTTT. This sequence encodes CASSEGGGSTEAFF.

The V and J genes are TRBV20-1 and TRBJ2-5; 7 positions agree with TRBD1. From germline, CDR1 is DFQATT and CDR2 SNEGSKA (reference sequence). J was trimmed by 8 bases and V by 6 bases; bases with no gene match: 12. The CDR3 is made up of 13 amino acids. The CDR3 region is CSAPTGTPGTQYF. The CDR3 DNA is TGCAGTGCCCCGACAGGGACCCCAGGAACCCAGTACTTC.

The chain couples TRBV15 to TRBJ2-7; D is possibly TRBD2 (6 bases). The CDR3 totals 15 residues. The V gene's germline CDR1 is LNHNV and CDR2 YYDKDF (reference sequence). V lost 0 bases and J lost 5, with 14 bases in between. CDR3 nucleotides: TGTGCCACCAGCAGAGAAAACGGGAGCCCCAACGAGCAGTACTTC. The encoded protein is CATSRENGSPNEQYF.

The genes are TRBV10-3 and TRBJ2-3; 10 bases align to TRBD2. V was clipped by 5 bases and J by 2 bases; unmatched bases: 4. Germline loops: CDR1 ENHRY, CDR2 SYGVKD. CDR3 size: 15 residues. In DNA form, the CDR3 reads TGTGCCATCAGTCAACTAGCGGGACTCACAGATACGCAGTATTTT. It is translated as CAISQLAGLTDTQYF.

In its sample, this clonotype was seen many times. The chain is built from TRBV7-8 and TRBJ2-3, with 9 bases aligning to TRBD2. Germline V gene sequence: CDR1 SGHVS, CDR2 FQNEAQ. Unmatched junction bases numbered 9, after V lost 5 bases and J lost 6 bases. The CDR3 is 15 residues long. CDR3: CASSMGLAIRDTQYF. CDR3 DNA: TGTGCCAGCAGCATGGGACTAGCAATTCGGGATACGCAGTATTTT. The full variable domain, rest sourced from reference TRBV7-8 and TRBJ2-3, is GAGVSQSPRYKVAKRGQDVALRCDPISGHVSLFWYQQALGQGPEFLTYFQNEAQLDKSGLPSDRFFAERPEGSVSTLKIQRTQQEDSAVYLCASSMGLAIRDTQYFGPGTRLTVL.

The table lists this clonotype with a few counts. This chain uses TRBV11-2 with TRBJ2-1, with D hard to call. This CDR3 has 14 amino acids. From germline, CDR1 is SGHAT and CDR2 FQNNGV. The V end lost 5 bases, the J end lost 5 bases, and 13 bases lay between the germline ends. In DNA, the CDR3 is TGTGCCAGCAGCCCCTCCGACTTCGACAATGAGCAGTTCTTC. It yields the protein CASSPSDFDNEQFF.

This chain uses TRBV20-1 with TRBJ1-6; 9 positions agree with TRBD1. The germline CDR1 and CDR2 sequences are DFQATT and SNEGSKA (reference sequence). This CDR3 is 15 amino acids long. Unmatched junction bases numbered 5, after V lost 1 base and J lost 7 bases. CDR3 sequence (DNA): TGCAGTGCTAGAGTCCGGACAGGGGAAAATTCACCCCTCCACTTT. Protein sequence: CSARVRTGENSPLHF.

This clonotype came up a few times. The chain carries TRBV18 and TRBJ2-5; no clear D gene. V was pared by 1 base and J by 2 bases, with 5 bases between. This CDR3 is built from 13 residues. Looked up from germline, CDR1 is KGHSH and CDR2 is LQKENI. The CDR3, as DNA: TGTGCCAGCTCACCACAGGCACAAGAGACCCAGTACTTC. Encoded protein: CASSPQAQETQYF.

This clonotype was detected once. The chain links TRBV5-1 to TRBJ2-7; maybe TRBD1 (6 bases). The CDR3 runs to 14 residues. Germline V gene lookup returns CDR1 SGHRS and CDR2 YFSETQ. Trimming took 0 bases from V and 7 from J, leaving 14 bases between them. CDR3 coding DNA: TGCGCCAGCAGCTTGGCAGGGGCATTCGGGGAGCAGTACTTC. Protein: CASSLAGAFGEQYF. Complete variable domain (other parts from reference TRBV5-1 and TRBJ2-7): KAGVTQTPRYLIKTRGQQVTLSCSPISGHRSVSWYQQTPGQGLQFLFEYFSETQRNKGNFPGRFSGRQFSNSRSEMNVSTLELGDSALYLCASSLAGAFGEQYFGPGTRLTVT.

The chain couples TRBV6-6 to TRBJ1-6, with TRBD1 identical over 7 bases. The CDR3 has 21 amino acids. The V gene's germline CDR1 is MNHNY and CDR2 SVGAGI (reference sequence). The J segment lost 0 bases and the V segment lost 8 bases, leaving 22 bases of the junction unmatched. The CDR3 spells CASRTLTGAKDSASYNSPLHF. In DNA form, the CDR3 reads TGTGCCAGCCGCACTCTAACAGGGGCTAAAGATTCCGCCTCCTATAATTCACCCCTCCACTTT.

This clonotype has a handful of counts. This sequence joins TRBV20-1 and TRBJ1-1; the D gene is possibly TRBD1 (6 bases). Germline loops: CDR1 DFQATT, CDR2 SNEGSKA (reference sequence). The V and J ends lost 4 bases and 4 bases respectively, with 10 bases between them. This CDR3 spans 12 amino acids. CDR3: CSATSRGTEAFF. CDR3 DNA sequence: TGCAGTGCTACCTCCAGGGGCACTGAAGCTTTCTTT.

This clonotype was seen repeatedly, ten times or more. The genes are TRBV10-2 and TRBJ1-5, with D unresolved. The CDR3 sequence is 14 residues long. V lost 6 bases to trimming and J lost 4 bases, with 13 bases between them. The germline V gene has CDR1 WSHSY and CDR2 SAAADI. CDR3 bases: TGCGCCAGCAGCGGTATGACACAAAATCAGCCCCAGCATTTT. It translates to CASSGMTQNQPQHF.

There are a few counts of this clonotype. CDR3 region: CASSPTLAGSYNEQFF. CDR3 nucleotides: TGTGCCAGCAGCCCGACACTAGCGGGAAGTTACAATGAGCAGTTCTTC. The chain employs TRBV7-8 and TRBJ2-1; 10 positions agree with TRBD2. This CDR3 comprises 16 residues. The germline V gene has CDR1 SGHVS and CDR2 FQNEAQ. V was clipped by 5 bases and J by 4 bases; unmatched bases: 8.